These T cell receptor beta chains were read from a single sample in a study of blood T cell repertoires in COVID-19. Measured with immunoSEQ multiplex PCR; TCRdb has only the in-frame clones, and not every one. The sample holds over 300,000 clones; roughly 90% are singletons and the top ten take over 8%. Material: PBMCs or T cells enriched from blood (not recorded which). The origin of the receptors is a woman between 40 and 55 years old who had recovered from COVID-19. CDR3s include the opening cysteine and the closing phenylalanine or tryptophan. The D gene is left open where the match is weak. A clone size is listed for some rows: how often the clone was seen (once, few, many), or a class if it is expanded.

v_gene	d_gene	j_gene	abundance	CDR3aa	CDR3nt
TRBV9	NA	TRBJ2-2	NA	CASSGRDWNTGELFF	TGTGCCAGCAGCGGACGGGACTGGAACACCGGGGAGCTGTTTTTT
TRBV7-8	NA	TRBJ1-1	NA	CASSAGLHTEAFF	TGTGCCAGCAGCGCCGGACTCCACACTGAAGCTTTCTTT
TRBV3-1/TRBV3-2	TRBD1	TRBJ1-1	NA	CASSQDNRGSTEAFF	TGTGCCAGCAGCCAAGATAACAGGGGGTCCACTGAAGCTTTCTTT
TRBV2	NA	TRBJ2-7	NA	CASSKLPYEQYF	TGTGCCAGCAGTAAACTTCCCTACGAGCAGTACTTC
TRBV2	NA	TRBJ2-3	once	CASSESRTDTQYF	TGTGCCAGCAGTGAATCGAGAACAGATACGCAGTATTTT
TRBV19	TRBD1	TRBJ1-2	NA	CASSIRQGSYGYTF	TGTGCCAGTAGTATTCGACAGGGGAGCTATGGCTACACCTTC
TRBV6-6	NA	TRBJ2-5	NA	CASREVNQETQYF	TGTGCCAGCAGGGAGGTTAACCAAGAGACCCAGTACTTC
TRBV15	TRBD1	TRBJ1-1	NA	CATSWTGSPNGNTEAFF	TGTGCCACCAGCTGGACAGGGAGTCCCAATGGGAACACTGAAGCTTTCTTT
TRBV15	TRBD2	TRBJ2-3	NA	CATSSLSSGESTDTQYF	TGTGCCACCAGCAGTTTATCCAGCGGGGAGAGCACAGATACGCAGTATTTT
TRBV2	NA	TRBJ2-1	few	CASSVNTANEQFF	TGTGCCAGCAGTGTTAACACAGCTAATGAGCAGTTCTTC
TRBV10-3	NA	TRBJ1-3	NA	CAISFGGGKDGNTIYF	TGTGCCATCTCCTTTGGGGGGGGAAAGGATGGAAACACCATATATTTT
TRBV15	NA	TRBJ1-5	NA	CATSKARLDQPQHF	TGTGCCACCAGCAAGGCCAGGTTGGATCAGCCCCAGCATTTT
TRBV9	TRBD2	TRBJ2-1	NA	CASSVAPGLAGGHNEQFF	TGTGCCAGCAGCGTAGCCCCTGGACTAGCGGGAGGTCACAATGAGCAGTTCTTC
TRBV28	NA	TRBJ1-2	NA	CASTLRDNTGYTF	TGTGCCAGCACCCTGAGGGACAATACAGGCTACACCTTC
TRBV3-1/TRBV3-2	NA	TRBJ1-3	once	CASSQGGQLPSGNTIYF	TGTGCCAGCAGCCAAGGGGGGCAGCTCCCCTCTGGAAACACCATATATTTT
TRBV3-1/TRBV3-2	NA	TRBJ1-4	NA	CASSQGRRELFF	TGTGCCAGCAGCCAAGGCCGAAGAGAATTGTTTTTT
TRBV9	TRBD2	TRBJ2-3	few	CASSAGGSLAEKNF	TGTGCCAGCAGCGCGGGGGGGAGTCTAGCGGAAAAAAATTTT
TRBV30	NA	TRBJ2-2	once	CAQPGPHFTGELFF	TGTGCTCAACCTGGGCCCCATTTCACCGGGGAGCTGTTTTTT
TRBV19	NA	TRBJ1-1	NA	CASSPQDLGGTEAFF	TGTGCCAGTAGTCCTCAGGACCTGGGCGGGACTGAAGCTTTCTTT
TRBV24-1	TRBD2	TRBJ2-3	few	CATSDFGLAAQYF	TGTGCCACCAGTGATTTCGGGCTAGCGGCTCAGTATTTT
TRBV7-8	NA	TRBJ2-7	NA	CASSLSGQNYEQYF	TGTGCCAGCAGCTTATCTGGACAAAACTACGAGCAGTACTTC
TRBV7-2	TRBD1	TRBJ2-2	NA	CASSLVPQGVFGELFF	TGTGCCAGCAGCTTAGTTCCTCAGGGGGTATTCGGGGAGCTGTTTTTT
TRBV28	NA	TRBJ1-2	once	CASSGQQTNYGYTF	TGTGCCAGCAGTGGACAACAGACTAACTATGGCTACACCTTC
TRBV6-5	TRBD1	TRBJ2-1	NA	CASSYSRGLGEQFF	TGTGCCAGCAGTTACTCGAGGGGGCTCGGTGAGCAGTTCTTC
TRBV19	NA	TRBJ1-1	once	CASSPRPRTEAFF	TGTGCCAGTAGTCCCCGTCCCCGGACTGAAGCTTTCTTT
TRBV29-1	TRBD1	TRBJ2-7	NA	CSVGQGGYEQYF	TGCAGCGTAGGACAGGGTGGCTACGAGCAGTACTTC
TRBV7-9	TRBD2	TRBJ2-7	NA	CASSFSSGTSGYEQYF	TGTGCCAGCAGCTTTTCCTCCGGGACTAGCGGCTACGAGCAGTACTTC
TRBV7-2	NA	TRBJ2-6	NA	CASSLTPTTSGANVLTF	TGTGCCAGCAGTCTTACACCCACTACCTCTGGGGCCAACGTCCTGACTTTC
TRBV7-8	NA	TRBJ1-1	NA	CASSSDMNTEAFF	TGTGCCAGTTCCAGTGACATGAACACTGAAGCTTTCTTT
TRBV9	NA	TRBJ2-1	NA	CASNLGGGINNEQFF	TGTGCCAGCAACCTGGGCGGCGGGATAAACAATGAGCAGTTCTTC
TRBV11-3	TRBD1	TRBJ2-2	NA	CASSYGTVDGELFF	TGTGCCAGCAGCTACGGGACAGTTGACGGGGAGCTGTTTTTT
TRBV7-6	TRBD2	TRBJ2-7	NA	CASSLASSGGPTTPYEQYF	TGTGCCAGCAGCTTAGCGTCTAGCGGGGGACCAACCACGCCGTACGAGCAGTACTTC
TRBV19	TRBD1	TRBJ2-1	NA	CASSIGGGQGGVF	TGTGCCAGTAGTATTGGGGGGGGACAGGGAGGAGTCTTC
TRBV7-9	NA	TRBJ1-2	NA	CASSQATGSGYTF	TGTGCCAGCAGCCAAGCTACAGGGAGTGGCTACACCTTC
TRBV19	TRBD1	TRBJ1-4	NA	CASSIPSGDRREKLFF	TGTGCCAGTAGTATACCGTCCGGGGACAGGAGAGAAAAACTGTTTTTT
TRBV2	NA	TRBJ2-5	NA	CASSVMGLGEETQYF	TGTGCCAGCAGTGTGATGGGGCTTGGGGAAGAGACCCAGTACTTC
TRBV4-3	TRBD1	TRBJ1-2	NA	CASSLSVGQGQGGGYTF	TGCGCCAGCAGCCTCTCGGTCGGACAGGGCCAAGGGGGGGGCTACACCTTC
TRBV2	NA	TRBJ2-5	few	CASSGEWETQYF	TGTGCCAGCAGTGGAGAGTGGGAGACCCAGTACTTC
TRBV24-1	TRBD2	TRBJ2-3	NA	CATSDSTSLRYTDTQYF	TGTGCCACCAGTGATTCGACTAGCCTGCGCTACACAGATACGCAGTATTTT
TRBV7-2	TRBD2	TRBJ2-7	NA	CASSLGGGSSSYEQYF	TGTGCCAGCAGCTTAGGGGGGGGTTCGAGCTCCTACGAGCAGTACTTC
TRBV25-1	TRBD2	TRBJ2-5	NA	CASSPPGRAQETQYF	TGTGCCAGCAGTCCACCCGGGAGGGCTCAAGAGACCCAGTACTTC
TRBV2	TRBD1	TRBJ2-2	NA	CASRDRPEDTGELFF	TGTGCCAGCAGGGACAGGCCAGAGGACACCGGGGAGCTGTTTTTT